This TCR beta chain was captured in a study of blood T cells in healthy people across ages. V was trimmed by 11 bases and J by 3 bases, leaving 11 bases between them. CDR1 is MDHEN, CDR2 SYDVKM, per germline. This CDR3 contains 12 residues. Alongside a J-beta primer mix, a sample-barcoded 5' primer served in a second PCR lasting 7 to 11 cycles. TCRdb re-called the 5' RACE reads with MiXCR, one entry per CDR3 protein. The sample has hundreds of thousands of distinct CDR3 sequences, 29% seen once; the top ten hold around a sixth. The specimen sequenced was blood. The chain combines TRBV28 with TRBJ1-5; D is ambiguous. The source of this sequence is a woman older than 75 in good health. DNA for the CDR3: TGTGCCGCGGGGAGGGTCAATCAGCCCCAGCATTTT. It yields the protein CAAGRVNQPQHF.